A single sample is the source of the 28 T cell receptor beta chains below, sequenced in a study of T cell repertoires in cytomegalovirus infection (dated by TCRdb to about 2019). The sequencing machine was an Illumina HiSeq 1500. TCRdb itself trimmed the public reads at Q25 with fastp, ran MiXCR and retained productive beta chains. One record per CDR3 amino acid sequence lists the most common genes and DNA. This sample comprises nearly 700,000 distinct CDR3 sequences, around 32% of them detected only once. Around a sixth of the sample goes to the ten largest clones. Their recognized antigens are unknown. This specimen's treatment or condition label, per the study, means: in vitro stimulation with specific CMV peptide epitopes to enrich CMV-specific T cells. The sample in question was cultured PBMCs, obtained from culture after CMV antigen stimulation. The receptors come from a human donor in good health (CMV status not recorded). Some clones in this sample may be carry-over from other donors' samples.

This clonotype was detected only a few times. This rearrangement joins TRBV7-2 to TRBJ1-1; D gene uncertain. V gave up 5 bases and J gave up 10 bases, with 11 bases separating them. This CDR3 is 11 amino acids long. Per germline, CDR1 SGHTA and CDR2 FQGNSA. CDR3: CASSLVRRAFF. The CDR3 bases are TGTGCCAGCAGCCTGGTGCGGAGAGCTTTCTTT.

V is TRBV6-2 or TRBV6-3 and J is TRBJ2-3; D ambiguous. This CDR3 region has 13 residues. Germline assignment: CDR1 MNHEY and CDR2 SVGEGT. The V end lost 5 bases, the J end lost 6 bases, and 12 bases lay between the germline ends. The CDR3 spells CASSPRRIDTQYF. DNA of the CDR3: TGTGCCAGCAGTCCCCGGAGAATCGATACGCAGTATTTT.

Worth noting for this clonotype: Its ends do not fully match the called genes, so a read error is possible. As DNA, the CDR3 is TGTGCCAGCAGCCATAGTAGCGATCAGCCCCAGCATTTT. Translating gives CASSHSSDQPQHF. V is TRBV3-1 and J is TRBJ1-5; no definite D call. From germline, CDR1 is LGHDT and CDR2 YNNKEL (reference sequence). This CDR3 comprises 13 residues.

This sequence joins TRBV30 and TRBJ2-7; TRBD2 is a possible D gene (6 bases). Germline values: CDR1 GTSNPN, CDR2 SVGIG (reference sequence). Trimming pared 3 bases from V and 6 bases from J, leaving 9 bases between. The CDR3 sequence is 11 residues long. CDR3: CAWRRRGEQYF. CDR3 nucleotides: TGTGCCTGGAGGCGGAGGGGCGAGCAGTACTTC.

A few counts support this clonotype. The chain joins TRBV14 to TRBJ2-3, with a tentative D call TRBD2 (5 bases). The CDR3 has 16 residues. V was clipped by 1 base and J by 0 bases, with 11 bases between them. Germline V lookup: CDR1 SGHDN, CDR2 FVKESK. The chain's CDR3 is CASSQGLRASTDTQYF. CDR3 sequence (DNA): TGTGCCAGCAGCCAAGGTCTGAGGGCAAGCACAGATACGCAGTATTTT.

This clonotype was recorded at least ten times. The chain is built from TRBV12-3 or TRBV12-4 and TRBJ2-3; weak D call: TRBD2 (5 bases). This CDR3 region has 13 residues. V lost 6 bases to trimming and J lost 6 bases, with 13 bases between them. CDR3 coding DNA: TGTGCCAGCAGCCCCCGAGAGGGTGATACGCAGTATTTT. It is translated as CASSPREGDTQYF.

The rearrangement links TRBV19 to TRBJ2-5; a weak D match, TRBD1 (5 bases). Deletions cut 7 bases from V and 0 bases from J, with 9 bases between. Germline-derived CDR1 and CDR2 are LNHDA and SQIVND (reference sequence). The CDR3 has 13 residues. CDR3 sequence (DNA): TGTGCCAGTACTACGGACAACCAAGAGACCCAGTACTTC. Protein: CASTTDNQETQYF. Combining the CDR3 with reference TRBV19 and TRBJ2-5 gives the whole variable domain DGGITQSPKYLFRKEGQNVTLSCEQNLNHDAMYWYRQDPGQGLRLIYYSQIVNDFQKGDIAEGYSVSREKKESFPLTVTSAQKNPTAFYLCASTTDNQETQYFGPGTRLLVL.

The chain links TRBV6-1 to TRBJ2-7, with a possible D match to TRBD2 (5 bases). CDR3 size: 15 residues. V dropped 3 bases and J dropped 3 bases, with 15 bases sitting between them. Germline assignment: CDR1 MNHNS and CDR2 SASEGT. The CDR3 region is CASSERRQHNYEQYF. The CDR3 nucleotides read TGTGCCAGCAGTGAGAGGAGGCAGCATAACTACGAGCAGTACTTC.

The chain employs TRBV4-3 and TRBJ2-2; no clear D. The CDR3 runs 15 residues. The germline CDR1 and CDR2 sequences are LGHNA and YSLEER. The V gene lost 0 bases and the J gene lost 10 bases, with 15 bases spanning the gap. CDR3 nucleotide sequence: TGCGCCAGCAGCCAAGATCGTTGGACCCCAGAGGAGCTGTTTTTT. It translates to CASSQDRWTPEELFF.

This clonotype was picked up a small number of times. The J gene is TRBJ1-2, the V gene TRBV7-9; D remains ambiguous. The CDR3 runs to 14 residues. The germline V and J ends were trimmed by 3 bases and 1 base, with 9 bases remaining between them. Per the germline V gene, CDR1 is SEHNR and CDR2 is FQNEAQ (reference sequence). The CDR3 DNA reads TGTGCCAGCAGCTTCAGGAGGGATAACTATGGCTACACCTTC. It specifies CASSFRRDNYGYTF.

The V call is TRBV11-2, the J call TRBJ2-7; 7 bases fit TRBD1. V was pared by 5 bases and J by 2 bases, with 9 bases of the junction left unmatched. The CDR3 is made up of 15 amino acids. The germline V gene has CDR1 SGHAT and CDR2 FQNNGV. Here the CDR3 DNA reads TGTGCCAGCAGCGTGACCGGGACAGTAACCTACGAGCAGTACTTC. This translates into CASSVTGTVTYEQYF.

This clonotype was recorded only once. Likely a read error: the CDR3 ends without its conserved phenylalanine or tryptophan. The J gene is TRBJ1-1, the V gene TRBV28, with D possibly matching TRBD1 (5 bases). CDR3 length: 15 residues. V was clipped by 7 bases and J by 0 bases, with 15 bases between them. Germline loops: CDR1 MDHEN, CDR2 SYDVKM. The CDR3 loop is CASTTAGGMNTEAFS. The CDR3 bases are TGTGCCAGCACCACAGCGGGGGGAATGAACACTGAAGCTTTCTCT.

This clonotype has at least ten counts. The chain employs TRBV7-2 and TRBJ2-3; D possibly matches TRBD1 or TRBD2 (5 bases each). The V end lost 3 bases, the J end lost 0 bases, and 10 bases lay between the germline ends. Germline CDR1 SGHTA, CDR2 FQGNSA. The CDR3 totals 15 residues. CDR3 protein: CASSFSGQSTDTQYF. The CDR3 region has the DNA TGTGCCAGCAGCTTCAGCGGACAAAGCACAGATACGCAGTATTTT.

The V gene is TRBV5-4, the J gene TRBJ2-7; 10 bases fit TRBD2. This CDR3 comprises 14 residues. Germline CDR1 reads SGHNT; CDR2 reads YYREEE (reference sequence). V lost 3 bases, J lost 6 bases, and 6 bases stayed unmatched. The DNA of the CDR3 is TGTGCCAGCAGCTGGAGCGGGAGGGCTGCCGAGCAGTACTTC. It codes for CASSWSGRAAEQYF.

The genes are TRBV19 and TRBJ2-7; D call uncertain. V was pared by 3 bases and J by 3 bases, with 9 bases between. The CDR3 runs 13 residues. Germline-derived CDR1 and CDR2 are LNHDA and SQIVND (reference sequence). CDR3 in amino acids: CASSIVSFYEQYF. The CDR3 DNA is TGTGCCAGTAGTATCGTCTCCTTCTACGAGCAGTACTTC.

The chain carries TRBV7-6 and TRBJ2-1; 12 nucleotides align to TRBD2. This CDR3 has 15 residues. V was clipped by 3 bases and J by 8 bases; unmatched bases: 5. Germline V gene lookup returns CDR1 SGHVS and CDR2 FNYEAQ. The DNA of the CDR3 is TGTGCCAGCAGCTTGCTAGCGGGGGGGCGGGATGAGCAGTTCTTC. Protein sequence: CASSLLAGGRDEQFF.

V is TRBV20-1 and J is TRBJ2-1; TRBD2 matches 14 bases. This CDR3 contains 14 residues. Per the germline V gene, CDR1 is DFQATT and CDR2 is SNEGSKA (reference sequence). The junction had 7 bases not matched to a gene; V was cut back by 6 bases and J by 9 bases. CDR3 sequence reads: CSAYGTSGRIEQFF. The CDR3 DNA sequence: TGCAGTGCGTACGGGACTAGCGGGAGAATTGAGCAGTTCTTC.

This chain connects TRBV28 to TRBJ2-5; 9 bases map to TRBD2. V lost 4 bases, J lost 4 bases, and 7 bases stayed unmatched. Germline CDR1 reads MDHEN; CDR2 reads SYDVKM. This CDR3 region has 15 residues. In DNA, the CDR3 is TGTGCCAGCAGTTGGAGCGGGGGGCCGGGAGAGACCCAGTACTTC. Residues: CASSWSGGPGETQYF.

Details on this clonotype: This may come from a read error, since a much larger clone is one base off. The V gene is TRBV7-2, the J gene TRBJ1-5; D is ambiguous. Germline V CDR1 and CDR2: SGHTA, FQGNSA. The length of the CDR3 is 14 residues. CDR3 sequence reads: CASSLSSGNRPQHF. The CDR3, as DNA: TGTGCCAGCAGCTTATCGTCTGGCAATCGGCCCCAGCATTTT.

This clonotype was found many times. This chain connects TRBV7-8 to TRBJ2-7; 10 nucleotides line up with TRBD2. Looked up from germline, CDR1 is SGHVS and CDR2 is FQNEAQ. The CDR3 length is 16 residues. Germline trimming cut 7 bases from V and 1 base from J; bases unmatched to any gene: 10. The CDR3 reads CASTDRTSGNSYEQYF. The CDR3 DNA is TGTGCCAGCACTGACAGGACTAGCGGCAATTCCTACGAGCAGTACTTC.

In nucleotides, the CDR3 is TGTGCCAGCTCCTCCCTGGTGGGTCTCAATCAGCCCCAGCATTTT. This translates into CASSSLVGLNQPQHF. The chain carries TRBV18 and TRBJ1-5; D gene unclear. Germline values: CDR1 KGHSH, CDR2 LQKENI. With 6 bases removed from V and 3 bases from J, the gap between germline ends came to 15 bases. The CDR3 extends over 15 amino acids. Combining the CDR3 with reference TRBV18 and TRBJ1-5 gives the whole variable domain NAGVMQNPRHLVRRRGQEARLRCSPMKGHSHVYWYRQLPEEGLKFMVYLQKENIIDESGMPKERFSAEFPKEGPSILRIQQVVRGDSAAYFCASSSLVGLNQPQHFGDGTRLSIL.

A few counts support this clonotype. V gene TRBV27 combines with J gene TRBJ1-2; D is unresolved. Germline CDR1 reads MNHEY; CDR2 reads SMNVEV (reference sequence). CDR3 length: 13 amino acids. V lost 5 bases and J lost 4, with 11 bases in between. This chain's CDR3 is CASSADGSYGYTF. CDR3 nucleotide sequence: TGTGCCAGCAGTGCGGACGGGAGCTATGGCTACACCTTC.

The chain employs TRBV2 and TRBJ2-7; 8 bases match TRBD2. With V trimmed by 5 bases and J by 6 bases, 9 bases remained unmatched. CDR1 SNHLY and CDR2 FYNNEI come from the germline V gene. This CDR3 region has 14 residues. CDR3 bases: TGTGCCAGCAGTCCAAGTAGCGGGGTTCGCGAGCAGTACTTC. Encoded protein: CASSPSSGVREQYF.

V is TRBV6-8 and J is TRBJ1-1; D unresolved. The V end lost 7 bases, the J end lost 4 bases, and 16 bases lay between the germline ends. The CDR3 spans 14 residues. CDR1 MNHGY and CDR2 SAAAGT come from the germline V gene. CDR3 in amino acids: CASKRSGSITEAFF. The CDR3 bases are TGTGCCAGCAAGCGGTCGGGGTCGATCACTGAAGCTTTCTTT.

This chain connects TRBV7-2 to TRBJ1-1; D ambiguous. Per germline, CDR1 SGHTA and CDR2 FQGNSA. Trimming removed 5 bases at V and 4 bases at J, with 11 bases between. The length of the CDR3 is 13 residues. The CDR3, as DNA: TGTGCCAGCAGCCGACCCTGGGCCACTGAAGCTTTCTTT. The encoded protein is CASSRPWATEAFF.

The genes are TRBV20-1 and TRBJ2-7, with 9 bases fitting TRBD2. Losses at the gene ends were 6 bases for V and 3 bases for J; bases not matched to a gene: 6. Per the germline V gene, CDR1 is DFQATT and CDR2 is SNEGSKA (reference sequence). This CDR3 is 13 amino acids long. The CDR3 here is CSASKREDYEQYF. CDR3 in DNA: TGCAGTGCCAGCAAGCGGGAGGACTACGAGCAGTACTTC.

J is TRBJ2-7 and V is TRBV28; 12 nucleotides match TRBD1. The CDR3 is 14 residues long. Germline values: CDR1 MDHEN, CDR2 SYDVKM. J gave up 7 bases and V 7 bases, and 8 bases lay outside the gene matches. The CDR3 is CASIPGQGAGEQYF. CDR3 in DNA: TGTGCCAGCATTCCGGGACAGGGGGCGGGGGAGCAGTACTTC.

The rearrangement links TRBV6-2 or TRBV6-3 to TRBJ2-4; the match to TRBD2 covers 9 bases. V lost 4 bases and J lost 4; bases outside the gene matches: 8. The CDR3 is 16 residues long. The germline gives CDR1 MNHEY, CDR2 SVGEGT. The CDR3 DNA reads as TGTGCCAGCAGTTCTCAGCGGGAGGTGCTAAAAAACATTCAGTACTTC. Translated: CASSSQREVLKNIQYF.